The clone carrying this T cell receptor (beta chain) was counted a few times. Its antigen is not known. The CDR3 has 15 amino acids. The germline V gene has CDR1 KGHSH and CDR2 LQKENI. V was cut by 3 bases and J by 0 bases, with 9 bases left in between. Preparation of TCR beta libraries was done by quantitative 5'-RACE with molecular barcodes. Each CDR3 protein is one row after TCRdb ran MiXCR on the 5' RACE reads. The data show under 250,000 distinct CDR3 sequences, about 7% seen once. The record originates from a study of CD8 T cells in ankylosing spondylitis. Study results and caveats: Eight highly homologous variants formed a TCR beta motif that appeared characteristic of ankylosing spondylitis blood. Disease-associated clonotypes exhibited CD8+ identity and were relatively infrequent in peripheral blood.

Sequenced input: blood, either unsorted or a sorted T cell fraction (not recorded which). This rearrangement joins TRBV18 to TRBJ1-5; TRBD1 might be the D (5 bases). This sequence was found in a male donor with ankylosing spondylitis. CDR3 loop: CASSPGGDSNQPQHF. Written as DNA, the CDR3 is TGTGCCAGCTCACCTGGGGGGGATAGCAATCAGCCCCAGCATTTT.